The rows below give T cell receptor beta chains drawn from one sample of a study of chemoradiotherapy in HPV16-positive cancers. TCRdb's table, derived via immunoSEQ multiplex PCR, lists solely in-frame clones and lacks some. The table records over 8,500 clones, about nine tenths of them present only once. Sequencing used blood, obtained from a patient who underwent chemoradiotherapy. Source of these receptors: a human donor with HPV-associated anogenital cancer. The CDR3 runs from the conserved cysteine through the conserved F or W. A D gene is named only where the DNA matches it firmly.

d_call | j_call | v_call | cdr3_nt | cdr3_aa
- | TRBJ1-1 | TRBV28 | TGTGCCAGCAGTGGGCAGACCCGAGGGTCTGAAGCTTTCTTT | CASSGQTRGSEAFF
TRBD1 | TRBJ2-1 | TRBV29-1 | TGCAGCGCCCCGGGACAGGGTTACAATGAGCAGTTCTTC | CSAPGQGYNEQFF
TRBD1 | TRBJ2-2 | TRBV6-1 | TGTGCCAGCAGTGATCCCGGACAGGGGCCGAACACCGGGGAGCTGTTTTTT | CASSDPGQGPNTGELFF
- | TRBJ2-7 | TRBV23-1 | TGCGCCAGCAGTCAATCGACCGACTCTGATAACTACGAGCAGTACTTC | CASSQSTDSDNYEQYF
- | TRBJ1-1 | TRBV21-1 | TGTGCCAGCAGCAAAGTCCATCGAAGGACGGGCACTGAAGCTTTCTTT | CASSKVHRRTGTEAFF
- | TRBJ1-3 | TRBV19 | TGTGCCAGTAGGAAGTCGGGGAATGGAAACACCATATATTTT | CASRKSGNGNTIYF
TRBD1 | TRBJ2-6 | TRBV19 | TGTGCCAGTAGTCACTACAGGGGATCCGGGGCCAACGTCCTGACTTTC | CASSHYRGSGANVLTF
TRBD1 | TRBJ1-6 | TRBV11-2 | TGTGCCAGCAGAACCTGGACAGGGAGGACCTATAATTCACCCCTCCACTTT | CASRTWTGRTYNSPLHF
- | TRBJ1-4 | TRBV7-8 | TGTGCCAGCAGCCCCCAGCGAATCGGCGAAAAACTGTTTTTT | CASSPQRIGEKLFF
- | TRBJ1-1 | TRBV10-2 | TGCGCCAGCAGTGATGGGGGTTGGACTGAAGCTTTCTTT | CASSDGGWTEAFF
TRBD1 | TRBJ2-3 | TRBV19 | TGTGCCAGTAGTATAGATCCTATTCTCAGGGGGCGAAACACAGATACGCAGTATTTT | CASSIDPILRGRNTDTQYF
- | TRBJ2-3 | TRBV5-1 | TGCGCCAGCAGCTTGGGCAGCCACACAGATACGCAGTATTTT | CASSLGSHTDTQYF